This TCR beta chain appears in the sequencing data of a study of PD-L1 blockade in urothelial cancer. Germline V gene lookup returns CDR1 MNHEY and CDR2 SMNVEV (reference sequence). V shed 3 bases, J shed 2 bases, and the junction held 5 bases outside the gene matches. The CDR3 contains 15 residues. Repertoires were generated with immunoSEQ multiplex PCR, while TCRdb's copy carries only in-frame clones and drops some. The table includes about 50,000 clones, 65% to 85% detected once. Time point meaning: peripheral blood 6 weeks after treatment start. The chain combines TRBV27 with TRBJ2-3, with 7 bases matching TRBD2. The specimen was PBMCs, collected around atezolizumab (anti-PD-L1) treatment. The clonotype comes from a man between 65 and 80 years old with urothelial cancer. As DNA, the CDR3 is TGTGCCAGCAGTTTCGGTAGCGGGTACACAGATACGCAGTATTTT. Encoded protein: CASSFGSGYTDTQYF.